The 31 T cell receptor beta chains below were found in one sample sequenced in a study of cytomegalovirus exposure and HLA in healthy donors. PCR involved 60 Vbeta and 13 Jbeta primers. Sequencing was performed with immunoSEQ multiplex PCR; in TCRdb, only in-frame clones are kept and a portion is missing. Of 75,000 to 85,000 clones detected, over 70% appear once; the ten largest clones hold approximately 1%. The sequenced sample was PBMCs. The origin of the receptors is a male donor in good health and CMV-seronegative.

The chain uses TRBV21-1 and TRBJ2-7; the table's D call, TRBD1, has no DNA check behind it. TRBV21-1 is a recognized pseudogene. The CDR3 runs to 18 residues. The CDR3 is CASSKVPPGTSRRDEQYF. CDR3 bases: TGTGCCAGCAGCAAAGTCCCTCCCGGGACATCCCGTAGGGACGAGCAGTACTTC.

V gene TRBV19 combines with J gene TRBJ2-4; 7 bases align to TRBD2. Per germline, CDR1 LNHDA and CDR2 SQIVND (reference sequence). This CDR3 contains 15 residues. The V segment lost 6 bases and the J segment 6 bases; nucleotides outside the gene matches: 11. In DNA form, the CDR3 reads TGTGCCAGTAGCCATCGTCGGGCGGGAGTAAACATTCAGTACTTC. It encodes CASSHRRAGVNIQYF.

This chain uses TRBV19 with TRBJ2-6; D is possibly TRBD1 (5 bases). Germline V lookup: CDR1 LNHDA, CDR2 SQIVND (reference sequence). The CDR3 extends over 14 amino acids. V was clipped by 7 bases and J by 0 bases, with 7 bases between them. For the CDR3, the DNA is TGTGCCAGTATTCAGGGCTCTGGGGCCAACGTCCTGACTTTC. Translating gives CASIQGSGANVLTF.

The chain links TRBV4-3 to TRBJ1-5; 7 bases line up with TRBD1. This CDR3 is 15 amino acids long. Germline V lookup: CDR1 LGHNA, CDR2 YSLEER. After removal of 0 bases from V and 10 bases from J, the junction contained 9 bases not matched to a gene. The CDR3 DNA reads as TGCGCCAGCAGCCAAGATTACCAGGGGGGACGCCCCCAGCATTTT. Protein: CASSQDYQGGRPQHF.

The CDR3 region is CASSSYRGNTRPQHF. CDR3 coding DNA: TGTGCCAGCAGCAGCTACAGGGGGAACACGCGGCCCCAGCATTTT. This chain connects TRBV11-1 to TRBJ1-5; TRBD1 matches 8 bases. The CDR3 covers 15 residues. Trimming removed 5 bases from V and 9 bases from J; junction bases left unmatched: 12. Germline V lookup: CDR1 SGHAT, CDR2 FQDESV (reference sequence).

The chain employs TRBV18 and TRBJ2-1; 8 bases agree with TRBD2. This CDR3 contains 15 residues. The V and J ends lost 0 bases and 7 bases, in that order; junction bases with no gene match: 5. From germline, CDR1 is KGHSH and CDR2 LQKENI. CDR3: CASSPPITGGNEQFF. DNA for the CDR3: TGTGCCAGCTCACCACCGATAACGGGGGGGAATGAGCAGTTCTTC.

The CDR3 sequence: CASSRQVETQYF. The CDR3 nucleotides read TGCGCCAGCAGCCGACAGGTAGAGACCCAGTACTTC. The rearrangement uses TRBV10-2 and TRBJ2-5, with a tentative D call TRBD1 (6 bases). Germline lookup yields CDR1 WSHSY and CDR2 SAAADI. The CDR3 is 12 residues long. V lost 6 bases, J lost 4 bases, and 9 bases lay in between.

The genes are TRBV4-2 and TRBJ2-2, with 7 bases lining up with TRBD1. J gave up 1 base and V 1 base, and 3 bases lay outside the gene matches. The CDR3 has 16 residues. The germline V gene encodes CDR1 LGHNA and CDR2 YNFKEQ. This CDR3 is CASSQGDRENTGELFF. As DNA, the CDR3 is TGTGCCAGCAGCCAAGGGGACAGAGAGAACACCGGGGAGCTGTTTTTT.

The chain recombines TRBV27 with TRBJ2-3, with D unclear. Germline-derived CDR1 and CDR2 are MNHEY and SMNVEV (reference sequence). Deletions cut 3 bases from V and 4 bases from J, with 11 bases between. The CDR3 contains 14 residues. The CDR3 here is CASSFYVASDTQYF. CDR3 DNA sequence: TGTGCCAGCAGTTTTTACGTAGCTTCAGATACGCAGTATTTT.

The gene calls are TRBV6-5 and TRBJ1-4; the D is unclear. The V end was cut by 6 bases, the J end by 6 bases, with 11 bases between. The CDR3 runs 13 residues. The germline V gene has CDR1 MNHEY and CDR2 SVGAGI. The CDR3 sequence: CASSSDSDEKLFF. DNA for the CDR3: TGTGCCAGCAGCAGTGACTCGGATGAAAAACTGTTTTTT.

The chain uses TRBV9 and TRBJ2-3, with TRBD2 matching over 14 bases. Germline V CDR1 and CDR2: SGDLS, YYNGEE. This CDR3 is built from 17 residues. V lost 6 bases, J lost 5 bases, and 11 bases stayed unmatched. This chain's CDR3 is CASTLNPGTSGGDTQYF. The CDR3 bases are TGTGCCAGCACCCTAAATCCCGGGACTAGCGGGGGAGATACGCAGTATTTT.

The V and J genes are TRBV5-1 and TRBJ2-3, with TRBD2 matching over 14 bases. Trimming took 0 bases from V and 2 from J; bases not matched to a gene: 8. Germline V gene sequence: CDR1 SGHRS, CDR2 YFSETQ. The CDR3 runs to 19 residues. The CDR3 is CASSLGHGLAGGATDTQYF. For the CDR3, the DNA is TGCGCCAGCAGCTTGGGGCACGGACTAGCGGGAGGAGCCACAGATACGCAGTATTTT. Complete variable domain (other parts from reference TRBV5-1 and TRBJ2-3): KAGVTQTPRYLIKTRGQQVTLSCSPISGHRSVSWYQQTPGQGLQFLFEYFSETQRNKGNFPGRFSGRQFSNSRSEMNVSTLELGDSALYLCASSLGHGLAGGATDTQYFGPGTRLTVL.

The chain carries TRBV29-1 and TRBJ1-1; 9 positions agree with TRBD1. V shed 7 bases and J 4 bases; nucleotides not matched to a gene: 10. Germline V gene data show CDR1 as SQVTM and CDR2 as ANQGSEA. The CDR3 has 14 residues. DNA for the CDR3: TGCAGCGCCGGAGGGGGGGACAGGGTCACTGAAGCTTTCTTT. This encodes CSAGGGDRVTEAFF.

The chain links TRBV5-4 to TRBJ1-3, with 12 bases that match TRBD1. The V gene end was trimmed by 4 bases and the J gene end by 0 bases; junction bases not matched to a gene: 8. This CDR3 region has 18 residues. Per the germline V gene, CDR1 is SGHNT and CDR2 is YYREEE (reference sequence). This CDR3 is CASSLGTGGLGSGNTIYF. CDR3 nucleotides: TGTGCCAGCAGCCTCGGGACAGGGGGCCTCGGCTCTGGAAACACCATATATTTT.

This clone was counted once. This sequence joins TRBV19 and TRBJ1-2; D might be TRBD1 (6 bases). V was pared by 5 bases and J by 4 bases, with 17 bases between. CDR1 and CDR2 from the germline V gene are LNHDA and SQIVND (reference sequence). The CDR3 runs to 15 residues. The DNA for the CDR3 is TGTGCCAGTAGTGCGACAGGCCCCCTTGGCTATGGCTACACCTTC. Translated, it gives CASSATGPLGYGYTF.

The V call is TRBV6-5, the J call TRBJ1-5; D ambiguous. CDR3 size: 14 residues. Trimming left V 8 bases short and J 3 bases short, with 14 bases between. The germline V gene encodes CDR1 MNHEY and CDR2 SVGAGI. The CDR3 loop is CASLRDQVNQPQHF. CDR3 DNA sequence: TGTGCCAGCTTACGAGACCAGGTCAATCAGCCCCAGCATTTT.

The V gene is TRBV27, the J gene TRBJ1-2; D call uncertain. Germline V gene sequence: CDR1 MNHEY, CDR2 SMNVEV (reference sequence). This CDR3 is 13 amino acids long. Between the trimmed V and J ends, which lost 3 bases and 2 bases, there was a span of 7 bases. The chain's CDR3 is CASSLYGNYGYTF. The CDR3 nucleotides read TGTGCCAGCAGTTTGTACGGGAACTATGGCTACACCTTC.

For this clone: The germline gene is not matched at one end of the junction; a read error may be the cause. The V call is TRBV5-1, the J call TRBJ1-2, with TRBD1 matching 7 bases. Germline V gives CDR1 SGHRS, CDR2 YFSETQ. The CDR3 consists of 14 residues. The CDR3 here is CASSMGQTSYGYPF. In DNA, the CDR3 is TGCGCCAGCAGCATGGGACAGACCAGTTATGGCTACCCCTTC.

The J gene is TRBJ1-1, the V gene TRBV5-1, with D possibly matching TRBD1 (6 bases). This CDR3 comprises 13 residues. Trimming took 2 bases from V and 6 from J, leaving 11 bases between them. Germline V gene lookup returns CDR1 SGHRS and CDR2 YFSETQ. The CDR3 sequence: CASSLQGFSEAFF. Here the CDR3 DNA reads TGCGCCAGCAGCTTACAGGGATTTTCTGAAGCTTTCTTT.

This clone was counted a few times. A junction boundary mismatches the germline segment, possibly from a read error. The genes are TRBV11-2 and TRBJ1-2; TRBD1 matches 10 bases. The CDR3 length is 15 residues. Germline-derived CDR1 and CDR2 are SGHAT and FQNNGV. CDR3 sequence (DNA): TGTGCCAGCAGCCCGGCATGGACAGGGGGGTATGGCTACCCCTTC. It translates to CASSPAWTGGYGYPF. The full variable domain, its missing parts supplied by reference TRBV11-2 and TRBJ1-2, is EAGVAQSPRYKIIEKRQSVAFWCNPISGHATLYWYQQILGQGPKLLIQFQNNGVVDDSQLPKDRFSAERLKGVDSTLKIQPAKLEDSAVYLCASSPAWTGGYGYPFGSGTRLTVV.

The rearrangement uses TRBV30 and TRBJ1-2; D is uncertain. V was trimmed by 0 bases and J by 10 bases, leaving 9 bases between them. The CDR3 covers 11 residues. Germline values: CDR1 GTSNPN, CDR2 SVGIG (reference sequence). For the CDR3, the DNA is TGTGCCTGGAGTGTCGAGGGCCCCTACACCTTC. Its protein is CAWSVEGPYTF. Full variable domain (missing parts from reference TRBV30 and TRBJ1-2): SQTIHQWPATLVQPVGSPLSLECTVEGTSNPNLYWYRQAAGRGLQLLFYSVGIGQISSEVPQNLSASRPQDRQFILSSKKLLLSDSGFYLCAWSVEGPYTFGSGTRLTVV.

The chain recombines TRBV6-5 with TRBJ2-3; no definite D call. Trimming stripped 6 bases from V and 8 bases from J, with 15 bases between. The germline CDR1 and CDR2 sequences are MNHEY and SVGAGI. The CDR3 totals 13 residues. The CDR3 coding sequence is TGTGCCAGCAGCCCCCCGGGTCTGACTACGCAGTATTTT. It yields the protein CASSPPGLTTQYF.

This clone appeared once. The CDR3 region is CASKKGNSNQPQHF. In DNA form, the CDR3 reads TGTGCCAGCAAAAAGGGGAATAGCAATCAGCCCCAGCATTTT. This chain connects TRBV2 to TRBJ1-5, with D maybe TRBD1 (5 bases). The V and J ends lost 7 bases and 0 bases respectively, with 10 bases between them. Per germline, CDR1 SNHLY and CDR2 FYNNEI. The CDR3 consists of 14 residues.

The V gene is TRBV11-2, the J gene TRBJ1-2; D is possibly TRBD1 (5 bases). The germline V and J ends were trimmed by 3 bases and 0 bases, with 11 bases remaining between them. CDR1 is SGHAT, CDR2 FQNNGV, per germline. The CDR3 has 15 amino acids. CDR3 protein: CASSLTEGPNYGYTF. In DNA form, the CDR3 reads TGTGCCAGCAGCTTGACAGAAGGCCCTAACTATGGCTACACCTTC.

This chain joins TRBV2 and TRBJ2-2; no firm D call. CDR1 is SNHLY, CDR2 FYNNEI, per germline. Trimming cost V 2 bases and J 5 bases, with 15 bases left between them. The CDR3 contains 16 residues. The CDR3 is CASSEFSFSVTGELFF. In DNA, the CDR3 is TGTGCCAGCAGTGAATTCAGTTTCAGCGTGACCGGGGAGCTGTTTTTT.

The chain carries TRBV2 and TRBJ2-3, with D perhaps matching TRBD2 (5 bases). This CDR3 contains 15 residues. V was trimmed by 0 bases and J by 1 base, leaving 8 bases between them. CDR1 is SNHLY and CDR2 is FYNNEI in the germline V gene. The CDR3 DNA is TGTGCCAGCAGTGAAGCCGGGATCCGCACAGATACGCAGTATTTT. Translating gives CASSEAGIRTDTQYF.

As for this clone: Additional DNA sequences in this sample encode the identical CDR3. V usage is TRBV5-1 and J usage is TRBJ2-7; no firm D call. Trimming took off 0 bases at V and 2 bases at J, with 6 bases between the two ends. Germline CDR1 is SGHRS and CDR2 is YFSETQ. The CDR3 covers 13 residues. CDR3 region: CASSLDRAYEQYF. The CDR3 nucleotides read TGCGCCAGCAGCTTGGACCGGGCCTACGAGCAGTACTTC.

The CDR3 nucleotides read TGCGCCAGCACCACATCGACAGGGGGAGTCGATGGCTACACCTTC. Translation gives CASTTSTGGVDGYTF. The chain couples TRBV5-1 to TRBJ1-2, with TRBD1 matching 9 bases. In germline, CDR1 is SGHRS, CDR2 YFSETQ. With V trimmed by 6 bases and J by 6 bases, 12 bases remained unmatched. CDR3 size: 15 residues. The variable domain in full, with the rest retrieved from reference TRBV5-1 and TRBJ1-2, is KAGVTQTPRYLIKTRGQQVTLSCSPISGHRSVSWYQQTPGQGLQFLFEYFSETQRNKGNFPGRFSGRQFSNSRSEMNVSTLELGDSALYLCASTTSTGGVDGYTFGSGTRLTVV.

This chain links TRBV2 with TRBJ1-4; unclear D gene. V gave up 7 bases and J gave up 1 base, with 10 bases separating them. The CDR3 is made up of 14 amino acids. Germline assignment: CDR1 SNHLY and CDR2 FYNNEI. The CDR3 region has the DNA TGTGCCAGCATACCTACGCGAACTAATGAAAAACTGTTTTTT. Translating it yields CASIPTRTNEKLFF. The variable domain in full, completed from reference TRBV2 and TRBJ1-4, reads EPEVTQTPSHQVTQMGQEVILRCVPISNHLYFYWYRQILGQKVEFLVSFYNNEISEKSEIFDDQFSVERPDGSNFTLKIRSTKLEDSAMYFCASIPTRTNEKLFFGSGTQLSVL.

This sequence joins TRBV12-1 and TRBJ1-2. TRBV12-1 is deemed a pseudogene. The CDR3 has 12 residues. This CDR3 reads CASSFVGRGYTF. CDR3 sequence (DNA): TGTGCCAGCAGCTTTGTAGGGAGGGGCTACACCTTC.

This chain connects TRBV9 to TRBJ2-1; 11 bases are shared with TRBD2. The CDR3 runs 15 residues. Trimming took 3 bases from V and 3 from J; bases not matched to a gene: 2. In germline, CDR1 is SGDLS, CDR2 YYNGEE. Written as DNA, the CDR3 is TGTGCCAGCAGCGCCGGGACTAGCGGCTACAATGAGCAGTTCTTC. This codes for CASSAGTSGYNEQFF.